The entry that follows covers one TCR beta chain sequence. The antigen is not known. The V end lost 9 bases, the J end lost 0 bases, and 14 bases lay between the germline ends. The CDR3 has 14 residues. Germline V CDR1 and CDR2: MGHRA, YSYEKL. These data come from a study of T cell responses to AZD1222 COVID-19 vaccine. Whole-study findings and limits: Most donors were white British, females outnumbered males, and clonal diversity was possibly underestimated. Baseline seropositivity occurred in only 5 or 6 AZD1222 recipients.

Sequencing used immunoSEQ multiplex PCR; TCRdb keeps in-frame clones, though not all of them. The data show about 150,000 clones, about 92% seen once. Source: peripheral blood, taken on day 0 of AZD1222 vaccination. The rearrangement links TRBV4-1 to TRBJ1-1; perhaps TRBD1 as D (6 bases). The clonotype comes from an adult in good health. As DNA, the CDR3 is TGCGCCAGTAAAAACAGGGCTCTGAACACTGAAGCTTTCTTT. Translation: CASKNRALNTEAFF.